This entry describes one T cell receptor beta chain. The record originates from a study of blood T cell repertoires in COVID-19. Study summary: Samples came from the United States, Italy and Spain, spanning acute and convalescent COVID-19.

V was clipped by 0 bases and J by 4 bases, with 19 bases between them. CDR3 length: 18 residues. The germline V gene has CDR1 MGHRA and CDR2 YSYEKL. Profiling relied on immunoSEQ multiplex PCR, and the TCRdb table lists in-frame clones only, not all of them. This table holds under 150,000 clones, about 84% found once. The sample was peripheral blood. The chain carries TRBV4-1 and TRBJ1-3; D ambiguous. This TCR was recovered from a man aged 45-65 years with acute or convalescent COVID-19. The CDR3 loop is CASSQDRFFGRTGNTIYF. CDR3 DNA: TGCGCCAGCAGCCAAGACAGATTCTTTGGGAGGACCGGAAACACCATATATTTT.